Presented here are 30 T cell receptor beta chains from one specimen sequenced in a study of shared clonotypes between healthy human individuals. Repertoires were generated with immunoSEQ multiplex PCR, while TCRdb's copy carries only in-frame clones and drops some. The sample yields about 2.4 million clones, over 85% seen once. Sequenced: naive CD4+ T cells from PBMCs. The subset denotes: CD45RA+ positively selected. These TCRs come from a man aged 18 to 30 in good health. Some clones in this sample may be carry-over from other donors' samples.

This chain links TRBV6-1 with TRBJ2-2; TRBD1 matches at 7 bases. CDR3 length: 14 amino acids. J lost 6 bases, V lost 8 bases, and 9 bases had no gene match. Germline CDR1 and CDR2: MNHNS and SASEGT. CDR3 nucleotide sequence: TGTGCCAGCCCTAGGCGGCAGGGGGCCGGGGAGCTGTTTTTT. Its translation: CASPRRQGAGELFF.

The chain is built from TRBV27 and TRBJ2-7; the match to TRBD1 covers 8 bases. Unmatched junction bases numbered 7, after V lost 6 bases and J lost 0 bases. The CDR3 spans 15 residues. The germline gives CDR1 MNHEY, CDR2 SMNVEV (reference sequence). This chain's CDR3 is CASSSWTGSSYEQYF. CDR3 DNA sequence: TGTGCCAGCAGCTCCTGGACAGGGAGCTCCTACGAGCAGTACTTC.

As regards this clone: Additional DNA sequences in this sample encode the identical CDR3. This CDR3 reads CASSLSGQSSYEQYF. For the CDR3, the DNA is TGTGCCAGCAGCTTATCCGGGCAGAGCTCCTACGAGCAGTACTTC. V usage is TRBV11-3 and J usage is TRBJ2-7; no clear D gene. Deletions cut 2 bases from V and 0 bases from J, with 11 bases between. The germline V gene encodes CDR1 SGHNT and CDR2 YENEEA. CDR3 length: 15 residues.

The CDR3 loop is CASSSNRGPDNEQYF. CDR3 sequence (DNA): TGTGCCAGCAGCTCCAACAGGGGGCCTGACAACGAGCAGTACTTC. The chain joins TRBV11-2 to TRBJ2-7; 9 bases fit TRBD1. This CDR3 comprises 15 residues. The junction had 9 bases not matched to a gene; V was cut back by 4 bases and J by 5 bases. Per the germline V gene, CDR1 is SGHAT and CDR2 is FQNNGV.

The table lists this clone with a few counts. The J gene is TRBJ1-1, the V gene TRBV5-6; TRBD1 is a possible D gene (5 bases). The CDR3 runs 14 residues. Trimming removed 2 bases at V and 1 base at J, with 9 bases between. Germline CDR1 is SGHDT and CDR2 is YYEEEE. The CDR3 sequence is CASSFPGGNTEAFF. CDR3 nucleotide sequence: TGTGCCAGCAGCTTCCCGGGGGGGAACACTGAAGCTTTCTTT.

The J gene is TRBJ2-3, the V gene TRBV7-7; the D gene could be TRBD1 or TRBD2 (6 bases each). Trimming stripped 2 bases from V and 3 bases from J, with 12 bases between. CDR1 and CDR2 (germline): SSHAT, FNYEAQ (reference sequence). The CDR3 runs 15 residues. CDR3 DNA: TGTGCCAGCAGCTTAAGGGGGGCAGCGACAGATACGCAGTATTTT. This encodes CASSLRGAATDTQYF.

This chain joins TRBV30 and TRBJ2-5; 7 bases agree with TRBD1. Looked up from germline, CDR1 is GTSNPN and CDR2 is SVGIG (reference sequence). V lost 2 bases to trimming and J lost 4 bases; unmatched junction nucleotides: 7. CDR3 length equals 14 residues. In nucleotides, the CDR3 is TGTGCCTGGAGTCCGGCTAGGGGGCCAGAGACCCAGTACTTC. It yields the protein CAWSPARGPETQYF.

This clone has only one observation. The rearrangement links TRBV28 to TRBJ2-5; D call uncertain. Germline CDR1 MDHEN, CDR2 SYDVKM. Trimming left V 6 bases short and J 5 bases short, with 19 bases between. This CDR3 has 15 residues. CDR3 DNA: TGTGCCAGCAGCCTTCGGCAGACGTCACGTGAGACCCAGTACTTC. The encoded protein is CASSLRQTSRETQYF.

V usage is TRBV7-9 and J usage is TRBJ1-2, with D tentatively TRBD1 (6 bases). CDR1 and CDR2 from the germline V gene are SEHNR and FQNEAQ (reference sequence). The CDR3 has 14 residues. Between the trimmed V and J ends, which lost 3 bases and 5 bases, there was a span of 13 bases. This CDR3 is CASSFSTGTYGYTF. In DNA form, the CDR3 reads TGTGCCAGCAGCTTCAGTACAGGGACTTATGGCTACACCTTC.

This clone was recorded once. This chain connects TRBV6-9 to TRBJ2-7, with 8 bases matching TRBD1. This CDR3 is built from 14 residues. CDR1 is MNHGY and CDR2 is SVAAGI in the germline V gene. With V trimmed by 4 bases and J by 5 bases, 7 bases remained unmatched. The CDR3 sequence is CASSLKQGVNEQYF. CDR3 coding DNA: TGTGCCAGCAGTTTAAAACAGGGGGTCAACGAGCAGTACTTC.

The chain joins TRBV30 to TRBJ1-1; D gene ambiguous. The germline gives CDR1 GTSNPN, CDR2 SVGIG (reference sequence). V was trimmed by 2 bases and J by 4 bases, leaving 11 bases between them. The CDR3 consists of 13 residues. In DNA form, the CDR3 reads TGTGCCTGGAGTAAGGCCCTGGGCACTGAAGCTTTCTTT. Encoded protein: CAWSKALGTEAFF.

The rearrangement joins TRBV4-1 to TRBJ2-2; TRBD2 agrees at 14 bases. Trimming took 3 bases from V and 7 from J; bases not matched to a gene: 4. This CDR3 spans 16 amino acids. In germline, CDR1 is MGHRA, CDR2 YSYEKL. CDR3 in DNA: TGCGCCAGCAGCCAGGGACTAGCGGGAGCGGTCGGGGAGCTGTTTTTT. It is translated as CASSQGLAGAVGELFF.

The count of this clone is one. The V call is TRBV5-1, the J call TRBJ1-1; tentative D call: TRBD1 (6 bases). The germline gives CDR1 SGHRS, CDR2 YFSETQ. This CDR3 has 13 amino acids. Trimming shortened V by 0 bases and J by 6 bases, and 9 bases separated the two germline ends. The CDR3 DNA reads as TGCGCCAGCAGCTTGGGGGAGGGGGCTGAAGCTTTCTTT. This codes for CASSLGEGAEAFF.

The chain carries TRBV2 and TRBJ1-5; 8 positions match TRBD1. CDR3 size: 15 residues. Germline V gives CDR1 SNHLY, CDR2 FYNNEI. After removal of 6 bases from V and 1 base from J, the junction contained 5 bases not matched to a gene. The CDR3 reads CASSGTGGSNQPQHF. The DNA for the CDR3 is TGTGCCAGCAGCGGTACAGGGGGGAGCAATCAGCCCCAGCATTTT. Based on the CDR3 plus reference TRBV2 and TRBJ1-5, the full variable domain is EPEVTQTPSHQVTQMGQEVILRCVPISNHLYFYWYRQILGQKVEFLVSFYNNEISEKSEIFDDQFSVERPDGSNFTLKIRSTKLEDSAMYFCASSGTGGSNQPQHFGDGTRLSIL.

V gene TRBV4-1 combines with J gene TRBJ2-2; TRBD2 agrees at 14 bases. The J segment lost 5 bases and the V segment lost 1 base, leaving 3 bases of the junction unmatched. Germline values: CDR1 MGHRA, CDR2 YSYEKL. This CDR3 is 17 amino acids long. CDR3 nucleotides: TGCGCCAGCAGCCAAGCGGGACTAGCGGGAGAGACCGGGGAGCTGTTTTTT. This gives the protein CASSQAGLAGETGELFF.

The gene calls are TRBV28 and TRBJ2-5; TRBD1 aligns across 7 bases. Germline-derived CDR1 and CDR2 are MDHEN and SYDVKM. J lost 4 bases, V lost 3 bases, and 5 bases had no gene match. CDR3 length equals 14 residues. CDR3 nucleotides: TGTGCCAGCAGTTTGGGGGACAGAAGAGAGACCCAGTACTTC. The encoded protein is CASSLGDRRETQYF.

V usage is TRBV5-1 and J usage is TRBJ2-5; TRBD2 matches 11 bases. Germline trimming cut 5 bases from V and 2 bases from J; bases unmatched to any gene: 5. CDR3 length: 15 residues. Germline values: CDR1 SGHRS, CDR2 YFSETQ. The CDR3, as DNA: TGCGCCAGCAGTGGACTAGCGGGTTTACAAGAGACCCAGTACTTC. It is translated as CASSGLAGLQETQYF.

V and J are TRBV9 and TRBJ2-1, with D tentatively TRBD2 (6 bases). This CDR3 is 17 amino acids long. CDR1 and CDR2 from the germline V gene are SGDLS and YYNGEE. V was pared by 3 bases and J by 0 bases, with 16 bases between. CDR3 bases: TGTGCCAGCAGCGGGAACCAAGCGGGTAGCTCCTACAATGAGCAGTTCTTC. Its protein product is CASSGNQAGSSYNEQFF.

The chain has TRBV15 and TRBJ2-5; 7 bases match TRBD2. Germline CDR1 LNHNV, CDR2 YYDKDF (reference sequence). Germline trimming cut 2 bases from V and 1 base from J; bases unmatched to any gene: 4. This CDR3 has 15 residues. The CDR3 DNA reads TGTGCCACCAGCAGAATACTAGCGACCCAAGAGACCCAGTACTTC. Its translation is CATSRILATQETQYF.

This chain links TRBV28 with TRBJ2-3; 7 bases map to TRBD1. The germline V gene encodes CDR1 MDHEN and CDR2 SYDVKM. V lost 5 bases and J lost 5; bases outside the gene matches: 16. This CDR3 is 17 amino acids long. CDR3 DNA: TGTGCCAGCAGTACCCTCGGGCGAGGGGGCAATCGAGATACGCAGTATTTT. Protein sequence: CASSTLGRGGNRDTQYF.

The chain links TRBV27 to TRBJ2-7, with D perhaps assigned TRBD1 or TRBD2 (5 bases each). V lost 3 bases and J 6 bases, leaving 18 bases between the germline ends. The CDR3 sequence is 15 residues long. Per the germline V gene, CDR1 is MNHEY and CDR2 is SMNVEV (reference sequence). The CDR3 bases are TGTGCCAGCAGTTTTGTTAGCCTTGGGACCCTCGAGCAGTACTTC. Translation: CASSFVSLGTLEQYF.

V gene TRBV28 combines with J gene TRBJ1-6; TRBD1 is a possible D gene (6 bases). This CDR3 spans 14 amino acids. With 6 bases removed from V and 6 bases from J, the gap between germline ends came to 12 bases. From germline, CDR1 is MDHEN and CDR2 SYDVKM. In DNA form, the CDR3 reads TGTGCCAGCAGCTCCGGGACAACTAATTCACCCCTCCACTTT. Amino acid sequence: CASSSGTTNSPLHF.

V and J are TRBV2 and TRBJ2-7, with a tentative D call TRBD2 (5 bases). The germline gives CDR1 SNHLY, CDR2 FYNNEI. The CDR3 contains 14 residues. The V end lost 11 bases, the J end lost 4 bases, and 21 bases lay between the germline ends. This CDR3 reads CAARVDLSVYEQYF. CDR3 sequence (DNA): TGTGCCGCGCGCGTGGACTTATCTGTTTACGAGCAGTACTTC.

V gene TRBV5-1 combines with J gene TRBJ2-4, with TRBD1 as a possible D gene (6 bases). In germline, CDR1 is SGHRS, CDR2 YFSETQ. The V gene lost 2 bases and the J gene lost 6 bases, with 9 bases spanning the gap. The CDR3 loop spans 13 amino acids. The CDR3 loop is CASSFTGPNIQYF. The CDR3 bases are TGCGCCAGCAGCTTTACAGGGCCAAACATTCAGTACTTC. Full variable domain (outside the CDR3, taken from reference TRBV5-1 and TRBJ2-4): KAGVTQTPRYLIKTRGQQVTLSCSPISGHRSVSWYQQTPGQGLQFLFEYFSETQRNKGNFPGRFSGRQFSNSRSEMNVSTLELGDSALYLCASSFTGPNIQYFGAGTRLSVL.

The gene calls are TRBV19 and TRBJ1-2; D is ambiguous. Germline loops: CDR1 LNHDA, CDR2 SQIVND (reference sequence). The CDR3 loop spans 13 amino acids. Deletions cut 5 bases from V and 7 bases from J, with 14 bases between. In nucleotides, the CDR3 is TGTGCCAGTAGTCCCAGGTCACTGGGTGGCTACACCTTC. Its translation is CASSPRSLGGYTF.

The chain has TRBV5-1 and TRBJ1-1, with TRBD1 as a possible D gene (6 bases). The CDR3 consists of 13 residues. The V gene lost 3 bases and the J gene lost 6 bases, with 12 bases spanning the gap. CDR1 SGHRS and CDR2 YFSETQ come from the germline V gene. The chain's CDR3 is CASSSLQGPEAFF. Here the CDR3 DNA reads TGCGCCAGCAGCTCTTTACAGGGACCTGAAGCTTTCTTT.

V gene TRBV19 combines with J gene TRBJ2-7; D remains unclear. The germline V and J ends were trimmed by 11 bases and 3 bases, with 17 bases remaining between them. Germline V gene data show CDR1 as LNHDA and CDR2 as SQIVND (reference sequence). This CDR3 has 13 residues. The CDR3 coding sequence is TGTGCCGGGTTACGCGACACTAACTACGAGCAGTACTTC. Translated: CAGLRDTNYEQYF.

This rearrangement joins TRBV11-2 to TRBJ1-1; weak D call: TRBD1 (5 bases). Trimming left V 4 bases short and J 6 bases short, with 12 bases between. This CDR3 is built from 13 residues. Germline CDR1 is SGHAT and CDR2 is FQNNGV. CDR3 residues: CASSSGRGSEAFF. In nucleotides, the CDR3 is TGTGCCAGCAGCTCGGGACGGGGATCTGAAGCTTTCTTT. Filled out from reference TRBV11-2 and TRBJ1-1, the complete variable domain reads EAGVAQSPRYKIIEKRQSVAFWCNPISGHATLYWYQQILGQGPKLLIQFQNNGVVDDSQLPKDRFSAERLKGVDSTLKIQPAKLEDSAVYLCASSSGRGSEAFFGQGTRLTVV.

This chain connects TRBV5-1 to TRBJ2-7, with D possibly matching TRBD2 (5 bases). Trimming left V 0 bases short and J 3 bases short, with 10 bases between. This CDR3 spans 14 amino acids. Germline loops: CDR1 SGHRS, CDR2 YFSETQ. The CDR3 DNA sequence: TGCGCCAGCAGCTTGGTTGGGAGAGACTACGAGCAGTACTTC. Translation: CASSLVGRDYEQYF.

This clone was detected once. The chain carries TRBV28 and TRBJ2-2; D is unresolved. The CDR3 has 12 amino acids. CDR1 and CDR2 from the germline V gene are MDHEN and SYDVKM. Trimming shortened V by 6 bases and J by 4 bases, and 6 bases separated the two germline ends. For the CDR3, the DNA is TGTGCCAGCAGGTCGGGCACCGGGGAGCTGTTTTTT. Translation gives CASRSGTGELFF. Full variable domain (remainder filled in from reference TRBV28 and TRBJ2-2): DVKVTQSSRYLVKRTGEKVFLECVQDMDHENMFWYRQDPGLGLRLIYFSYDVKMKEKGDIPEGYSVSREKKERFSLILESASTNQTSMYLCASRSGTGELFFGEGSRLTVL.